The clone carrying this TCR beta chain was counted at least ten times. Its matching antigen is unknown. Trimming removed 6 bases from V and 2 bases from J, with 16 bases in between. Germline lookup yields CDR1 MDHEN and CDR2 SYDVKM. This CDR3 region has 15 residues. The sample comes from a study of early T cells in non-severe SARS-CoV-2 infection. Study-level background: Chains from this unsorted whole-blood bulk RNA could not be paired.

Study observations and caveats: CD4 and private specificities were missed by VDJdb matching, which favored anti-spike CD8 responses.

Individual cDNA molecules each received unique molecular identifiers attached to them. Each CDR3 protein is one row after TCRdb ran MiXCR on the 5' RACE reads. The profile shows 90,000 to 130,000 distinct CDR3 sequences, 9% to 13% of them singletons. Sequenced input: whole blood. V and J are TRBV28 and TRBJ2-5; D is ambiguous. This sequence was found in an adult who was a healthcare worker with PCR-confirmed SARS-CoV-2 infection or an uninfected control (not recorded which). In DNA, the CDR3 is TGTGCCAGCAGCCCGACCCGTCCAGAACAAGAGACCCAGTACTTC. Amino acid sequence: CASSPTRPEQETQYF. Combining the CDR3 with reference TRBV28 and TRBJ2-5 gives the whole variable domain DVKVTQSSRYLVKRTGEKVFLECVQDMDHENMFWYRQDPGLGLRLIYFSYDVKMKEKGDIPEGYSVSREKKERFSLILESASTNQTSMYLCASSPTRPEQETQYFGPGTRLLVL.